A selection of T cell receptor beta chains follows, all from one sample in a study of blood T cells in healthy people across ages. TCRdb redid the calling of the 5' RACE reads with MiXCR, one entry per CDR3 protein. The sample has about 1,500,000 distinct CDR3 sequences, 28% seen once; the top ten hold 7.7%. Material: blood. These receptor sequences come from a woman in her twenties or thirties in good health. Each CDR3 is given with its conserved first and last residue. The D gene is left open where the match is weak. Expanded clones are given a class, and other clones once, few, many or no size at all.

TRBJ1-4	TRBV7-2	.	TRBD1	TGTGCCAGCAGCTTACAGGGGGCGAAAAGACTGTTTTTT	CASSLQGAKRLFF
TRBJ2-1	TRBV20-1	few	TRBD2	TGCAGTGCTAGTAAAGCGGGGGGCTTGAATGAGCAGTTCTTC	CSASKAGGLNEQFF
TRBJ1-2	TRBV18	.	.	TGTGCCAGCTCGCAGACGGGGCAGTCCGCATATGGCTACACCTTC	CASSQTGQSAYGYTF
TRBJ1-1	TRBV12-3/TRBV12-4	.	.	TGTGCCAGCAGTTTTTCCGGGGTCGGAGCTTTCTTT	CASSFSGVGAFF
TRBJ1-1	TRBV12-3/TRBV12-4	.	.	TGTGCCAGCAGTTTTCGCCCCAGCAGAGTCTTTACTGAAGCTTTCTTT	CASSFRPSRVFTEAFF
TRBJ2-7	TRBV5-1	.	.	TGCGCCAGCAGTTATGAGGGGAGGAGCTCCTACGAGCAGTACTTC	CASSYEGRSSYEQYF
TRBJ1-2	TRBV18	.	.	TGTGCCAGCTCACCACAAAGGGAGTCTGGCTATGGCTACACCTTC	CASSPQRESGYGYTF
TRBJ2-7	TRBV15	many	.	TGTGCCACCAGCAGAGATCGGGGCGCCTACGAGCAGTACTTC	CATSRDRGAYEQYF
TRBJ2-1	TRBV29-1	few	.	TGCAGCGTTGAAGTGGCGGGGCGGGCTTATGAGCAGTTCTTC	CSVEVAGRAYEQFF
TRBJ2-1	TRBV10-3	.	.	TGTGCCATCAGTGAGCCCCCCGGCCGGGGAGAAGAGACCCAGTTCTTC	CAISEPPGRGEETQFF
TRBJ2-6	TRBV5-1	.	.	TGCGCCAGCAGCTTGGACTCTCCTCGAGGGGCCAACGTCCTGACTTTC	CASSLDSPRGANVLTF
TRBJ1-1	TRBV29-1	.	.	TGCAGCGTAGAGGGGGACGGGGACACTGAAGCTTTCTTT	CSVEGDGDTEAFF
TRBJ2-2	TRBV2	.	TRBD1	TGTGCCAGCACGCACAGGGGAGTCACCGGGGAGCTGTTTTTT	CASTHRGVTGELFF
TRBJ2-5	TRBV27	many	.	TGTGCCAGCTCTTGGGCCGGTGGGACCCAGTACTTC	CASSWAGGTQYF
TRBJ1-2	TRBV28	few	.	TGTGCCAGCAGTTGGGGGGGTGCCAGGGGCTACACCTTC	CASSWGGARGYTF
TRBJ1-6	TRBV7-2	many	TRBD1	TGTGCCAGCAGCTCATGGACAGGGCCAAATTCACCCCTCCACTTT	CASSSWTGPNSPLHF
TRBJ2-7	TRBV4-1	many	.	TGCGCCAGCAGCCAAGTTTCGCAGGGCAGGAGCTCCTACGAGCAGTACTTC	CASSQVSQGRSSYEQYF
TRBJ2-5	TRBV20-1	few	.	TGCAGTGCTAGGGGGGACAAGGACCCTCGGGAGCAGTACTTC	CSARGDKDPREQYF
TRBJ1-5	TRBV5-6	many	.	TGTGCCAGCAGCTTGTTCGGGGGCGACAATAGCAATCAGCCCCAGCATTTT	CASSLFGGDNSNQPQHF
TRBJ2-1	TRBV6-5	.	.	TGTGCCAGCAGTTACGAGATAGGACACAATGAGCAGTTCTTC	CASSYEIGHNEQFF
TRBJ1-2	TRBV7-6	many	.	TGTGCCAGCAGCTTAGTTGGCGACTATGGCTACACCTTC	CASSLVGDYGYTF
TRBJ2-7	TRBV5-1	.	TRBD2	TGCGCCAGCAGCTTGGATATAGCTCGCGGGAGAATGGGAGGCAATGAGCAGTACTTC	CASSLDIARGRMGGNEQYF
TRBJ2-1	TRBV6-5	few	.	TGTGCCAGCAGTTACCAGGGGCCCTACAATGAGCAGTTCTTC	CASSYQGPYNEQFF
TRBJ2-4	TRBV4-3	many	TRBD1	TGCGCCAGCAGCCGCGGACAGGGTGACAAAAACATTCAGTACTTC	CASSRGQGDKNIQYF
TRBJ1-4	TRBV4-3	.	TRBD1	TGCGCCAGCAGCCGAGATCCACAGGGGCAGGAGGAAAAACTGTTTTTT	CASSRDPQGQEEKLFF
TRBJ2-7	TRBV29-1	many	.	TGCAGCGTTGAAATGGGGGGAAGCGAGCAGTACTTC	CSVEMGGSEQYF
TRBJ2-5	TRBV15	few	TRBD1	TGTGCCACCAGCAGAGGGACAGGGGAGGCCGTGGAGACCCAGTACTTC	CATSRGTGEAVETQYF
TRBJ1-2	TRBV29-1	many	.	TGCAGCGTTGATTCGGGGGCCGGGGGCTACACCTTC	CSVDSGAGGYTF
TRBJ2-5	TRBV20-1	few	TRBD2	TGCAGTGCTAGAGAGGGGGGACTATTTCGAGAGACCCAGTACTTC	CSAREGGLFRETQYF
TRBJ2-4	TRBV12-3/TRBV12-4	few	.	TGTGCCAGCACCTCGGGGGCAAACATTCAGTACTTC	CASTSGANIQYF
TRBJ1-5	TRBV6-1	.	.	TGTGCCAGCAGTGAAGCGCGGAGGTTGCCCCAGCATTTT	CASSEARRLPQHF
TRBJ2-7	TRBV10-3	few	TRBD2	TGTGCCATCAGTGAAGGACTAGCACCGGGCGAGCAGTACTTC	CAISEGLAPGEQYF
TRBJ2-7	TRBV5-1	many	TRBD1	TGCGCCAGCACCTCTGGGACAGATTCCTACGAGCAGTACTTC	CASTSGTDSYEQYF
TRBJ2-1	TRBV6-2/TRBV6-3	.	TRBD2	TGTGCCAGCAGTCTCCAACCGGGACTAGCGGGATGGGGTGAGCAGTTCTTC	CASSLQPGLAGWGEQFF
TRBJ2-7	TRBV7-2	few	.	TGTGCCAGCAGCCCGGAGGGGGTCACAATTTACGAGCAGTACTTC	CASSPEGVTIYEQYF
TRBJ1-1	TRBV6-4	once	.	TGTGCCAGCAGTGACATGGGGGGCACTGAAGCTTTCTTT	CASSDMGGTEAFF
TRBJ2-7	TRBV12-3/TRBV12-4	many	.	TGTGCCAGCAGTTTATATGAGGACTCCTACGAGCAGTACTTC	CASSLYEDSYEQYF
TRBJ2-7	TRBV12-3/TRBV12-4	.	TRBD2	TGTGCCAGCAGTAGCGGGACTAGCTCCGAGCAGTACTTC	CASSSGTSSEQYF
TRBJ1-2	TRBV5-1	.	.	TGCGCCAGCAGGGTGACGGGGTCCGACTACACCTTC	CASRVTGSDYTF
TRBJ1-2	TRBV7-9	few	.	TGTGCCAGCAGCACGCGGGACCGACCCGACTATAGCTACACCTTC	CASSTRDRPDYSYTF
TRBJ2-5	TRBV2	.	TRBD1	TGTGCCAGCGGGACAGGGGGCGCCGAGACCCAGTACTTC	CASGTGGAETQYF
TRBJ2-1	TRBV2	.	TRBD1	TGTGCCACAAGGACAGGGTCCTACAATGAGCAGTTCTTC	CATRTGSYNEQFF
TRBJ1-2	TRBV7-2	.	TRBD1	TGTGCCAGCAGCTCCGGGACAGCCATCCAGGATGGCTACACCTTC	CASSSGTAIQDGYTF
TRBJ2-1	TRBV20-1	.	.	TGCAGTGCTAGATACAACAATGAGCAGTTCTTC	CSARYNNEQFF
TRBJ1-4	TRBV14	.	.	TGTGCCAGCAGCCACACAACGGAAAAACTGTTTTTT	CASSHTTEKLFF
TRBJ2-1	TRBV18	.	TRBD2	TGTGCCCGCTCACCGGCTAGCGGGAGCCACAATGAGCAGTTCTTC	CARSPASGSHNEQFF
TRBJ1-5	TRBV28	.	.	TGTGCCAGCAGTTTCCGTCCCAACGGCAATCAGCCCCAGCATTTT	CASSFRPNGNQPQHF
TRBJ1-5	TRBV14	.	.	TGTGCCAGCACCCAGCCCCAGCATTTT	CASTQPQHF
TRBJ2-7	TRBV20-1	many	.	TGCAGTGCTAGTTCCGTGGGAGATTCCTACGAGCAGTACTTC	CSASSVGDSYEQYF
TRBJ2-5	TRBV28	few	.	TGTGCCAGCAGTTTGTTGACCGAAAGAGAGACCCAGTACTTC	CASSLLTERETQYF
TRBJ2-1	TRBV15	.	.	TGTGCCACCAGCAGTTCTGGGTGGCCCGAGCAGTTCTTC	CATSSSGWPEQFF
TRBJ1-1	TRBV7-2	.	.	TGTGCCAGCAGCTTAATCGGGGCACAAACCTTT	CASSLIGAQTF